A single sample gave rise to the 7 T cell receptor beta chains below, sequenced in a study of blood T cell repertoires in COVID-19. Repertoires were generated with immunoSEQ multiplex PCR, while TCRdb's copy carries only in-frame clones and drops some. The table includes approximately 200,000 clones, approximately 92% detected once. Sequencing input: PBMCs or T cells enriched from blood (not recorded which). These receptor sequences come from a woman between 40 and 55 years old with acute COVID-19.

This chain joins TRBV5-1 and TRBJ2-3; 10 bases are a match to TRBD2. The V gene end was trimmed by 4 bases and the J gene end by 1 base; junction bases not matched to a gene: 3. The CDR3 contains 15 residues. The V gene's germline CDR1 is SGHRS and CDR2 YFSETQ. Written as DNA, the CDR3 is TGCGCCAGCAGCCAAGGGACTAGCGGCACAGATACGCAGTATTTT. Protein: CASSQGTSGTDTQYF.

This clone came up a few times. The genes are TRBV7-3 and TRBJ2-7; D possibly corresponds to TRBD2 (5 bases). V lost 2 bases, J lost 4 bases, and 15 bases lay in between. Germline V lookup: CDR1 SGHTA, CDR2 FQGTGA. CDR3 length: 15 amino acids. The CDR3 coding sequence is TGTGCCAGCAGCTTACCTCGGACTGTCCAATACGAGCAGTACTTC. It specifies CASSLPRTVQYEQYF. Full variable domain (remainder filled in from reference TRBV7-3 and TRBJ2-7): GAGVSQTPSNKVTEKGKYVELRCDPISGHTALYWYRQSLGQGPEFLIYFQGTGAADDSGLPNDRFFAVRPEGSVSTLKIQRTERGDSAVYLCASSLPRTVQYEQYFGPGTRLTVT.

The genes are TRBV30 and TRBJ2-7; maybe TRBD1 (7 bases). Between the trimmed V and J ends, which lost 1 base and 3 bases, there was a span of 22 bases. Germline assignment: CDR1 GTSNPN and CDR2 SVGIG (reference sequence). This CDR3 is built from 17 residues. This CDR3 is CAWSATPGSGGLYEQYF. The CDR3 DNA sequence: TGTGCCTGGAGTGCAACACCCGGATCAGGGGGACTCTACGAGCAGTACTTC. Based on the CDR3 plus reference TRBV30 and TRBJ2-7, the full variable domain is SQTIHQWPATLVQPVGSPLSLECTVEGTSNPNLYWYRQAAGRGLQLLFYSVGIGQISSEVPQNLSASRPQDRQFILSSKKLLLSDSGFYLCAWSATPGSGGLYEQYFGPGTRLTVT.

The rearrangement uses TRBV5-5 and TRBJ1-5; the D gene is possibly TRBD1 (5 bases). Germline assignment: CDR1 SGHKS and CDR2 YYEKEE (reference sequence). The CDR3 runs to 16 residues. V lost 0 bases and J 4 bases, leaving 14 bases between the germline ends. The chain's CDR3 is CASSLAGGAGNQPQHF. DNA for the CDR3: TGTGCCAGCAGCTTGGCGGGAGGGGCGGGAAATCAGCCCCAGCATTTT.

This clone appeared a single time. As DNA, the CDR3 is TGCAGCGTTGTTCTAGGGGGGAACACCGGGGAGCTGTTTTTT. It translates to CSVVLGGNTGELFF. V usage is TRBV29-1 and J usage is TRBJ2-2; TRBD1 might be the D (6 bases). The V gene lost 4 bases and the J gene lost 1 base, with 10 bases spanning the gap. Germline V gene sequence: CDR1 SQVTM, CDR2 ANQGSEA. CDR3 size: 14 residues.

This sequence joins TRBV7-2 and TRBJ2-7; D gene unclear. The length of the CDR3 is 12 residues. CDR1 and CDR2 from the germline V gene are SGHTA and FQGNSA. With 4 bases removed from V and 0 bases from J, the gap between germline ends came to 4 bases. CDR3 sequence reads: CASSSSSYEQYF. The CDR3 DNA reads as TGTGCCAGCAGCTCCAGCTCCTACGAGCAGTACTTC.

The chain combines TRBV29-1 with TRBJ1-2; D is unclear. V was clipped by 2 bases and J by 3 bases, with 7 bases between them. Germline-derived CDR1 and CDR2 are SQVTM and ANQGSEA. CDR3 size: 12 residues. The CDR3: CSVELEDYGYTF. The CDR3 coding sequence is TGCAGCGTTGAACTAGAAGACTATGGCTACACCTTC.